These 23 T cell receptor beta chains were sequenced from one sample in a study of Graves' ophthalmopathy and Graves' hyperthyroidism. Amplified TCR beta CDR3 regions were obtained using RNA transcripts as template. HTBI primers were used in a first-round RT-PCR, which preceded a second-round multiplex PCR. From the multiplex PCR reads, TCRdb called clonotypes with MiXCR, one entry per CDR3 protein. This sample has 300,000 to 500,000 distinct CDR3 sequences; over 15% occur once, and the top ten carry approximately 7%. Input material: peripheral blood. The receptors come from a woman aged 18 to 35 with stable Graves' hyperthyroidism.

The table lists this clonotype with a few counts. The rearrangement links TRBV20-1 to TRBJ2-7, with 7 bases fitting TRBD2. CDR1 DFQATT and CDR2 SNEGSKA come from the germline V gene (reference sequence). Unmatched junction bases numbered 14, after V lost 5 bases and J lost 7 bases. The CDR3 runs 14 residues. The CDR3 nucleotides are TGCAGTGCTTCCTTATTGGGGCAGGGAGGGGAGCAGTACTTC. This sequence encodes CSASLLGQGGEQYF.

In its sample, this clonotype was seen many times. This chain connects TRBV24-1 to TRBJ1-1, with D perhaps TRBD1 (5 bases). This CDR3 is 14 amino acids long. Germline values: CDR1 KGHDR, CDR2 SFDVKD. With 5 bases removed from V and 1 base from J, the gap between germline ends came to 10 bases. This CDR3 reads CATSAPGGNTEAFF. The CDR3 bases are TGTGCCACCAGTGCCCCGGGGGGGAACACTGAAGCTTTCTTT.

This clonotype was counted at least ten times. V and J are TRBV12-3 or TRBV12-4 and TRBJ2-7, with no clear D. With 6 bases removed from V and 5 bases from J, the gap between germline ends came to 17 bases. This CDR3 contains 14 residues. The CDR3 loop reads CASSLSWGINEQYF. For the CDR3, the DNA is TGTGCCAGCAGCCTGAGTTGGGGTATCAACGAGCAGTACTTC.

This clonotype was found many times. This rearrangement joins TRBV5-5 to TRBJ1-1; 8 positions agree with TRBD1. Germline V gene sequence: CDR1 SGHKS, CDR2 YYEKEE (reference sequence). This CDR3 comprises 14 residues. Germline trimming cut 0 bases from V and 6 bases from J; bases unmatched to any gene: 4. The CDR3 DNA is TGTGCCAGCAGCTTGGGGGACAGGCGGCCTGAAGCTTTCTTT. This sequence encodes CASSLGDRRPEAFF.

This clonotype was counted a few times. This may arise from a read error, as a much more abundant clone is one base away. The chain links TRBV20-1 to TRBJ1-1; D unresolved. Germline CDR1 reads DFQATT; CDR2 reads SNEGSKA (reference sequence). V was shortened by 0 bases and J by 1 base, with 0 bases between the two germline ends. The CDR3 consists of 11 residues. For the CDR3, the DNA is TGCAGTGCTAGAGAGAACACTGAAGCTTTCTTT. Translated: CSARENTEAFF.

Many counts were recorded for this clonotype. This rearrangement joins TRBV6-2 or TRBV6-3 to TRBJ1-1; D is uncertain. This CDR3 spans 13 amino acids. Germline CDR1 reads MNHEY; CDR2 reads SVGEGT. V was shortened by 4 bases and J by 3 bases, with 9 bases between the two germline ends. In DNA, the CDR3 is TGTGCCAGCAGTTGGATCCAGGACACTGAAGCTTTCTTT. The encoded protein is CASSWIQDTEAFF.

The table lists this clonotype with many counts. The CDR3 DNA follows: TGTGCCAGCAGTCCCTCCGGGGGGGCGGGGGAGCTGTTTTTT. Its translation: CASSPSGGAGELFF. This rearrangement joins TRBV6-1 to TRBJ2-2; 8 positions match TRBD2. The germline V gene encodes CDR1 MNHNS and CDR2 SASEGT. The CDR3 contains 14 residues. V dropped 5 bases and J dropped 8; count of bases not matched to a gene: 7.

The sample holds many counts of this clonotype. This chain joins TRBV20-1 and TRBJ1-1, with D possibly matching TRBD1 (5 bases). With 3 bases removed from V and 2 bases from J, the gap between germline ends came to 13 bases. Per the germline V gene, CDR1 is DFQATT and CDR2 is SNEGSKA (reference sequence). The CDR3 consists of 14 residues. This CDR3 is CSASLGGGNTEAFF. CDR3 nucleotide sequence: TGCAGTGCTAGTTTGGGGGGAGGAAACACTGAAGCTTTCTTT.

This clonotype was recorded at least ten times. The chain combines TRBV7-3 with TRBJ2-7, with D possibly being TRBD2 (6 bases). The germline V and J ends were trimmed by 0 bases and 4 bases, with 10 bases remaining between them. CDR1 and CDR2 (germline): SGHTA, FQGTGA. The CDR3 extends over 14 amino acids. As DNA, the CDR3 is TGTGCCAGCAGCTTAACCGGGGGAAATTACGAGCAGTACTTC. It is translated as CASSLTGGNYEQYF.

This clonotype has a count of ten or more. The chain is built from TRBV6-5 and TRBJ2-7, with D perhaps matching TRBD1 (6 bases). The CDR3 totals 16 residues. Trimming cost V 7 bases and J 8 bases, with 27 bases left between them. Germline-derived CDR1 and CDR2 are MNHEY and SVGAGI. The CDR3 protein is CASTLSGNRARGKQYF. The CDR3 region has the DNA TGTGCCAGCACCCTCTCGGGAAACAGGGCCCGGGGCAAGCAGTACTTC.

This clonotype appeared many times. DNA of the CDR3: TGTGCCACCAGTGGGAGACGGGGGAACCAAGAGACCCAGTACTTC. Its protein is CATSGRRGNQETQYF. The rearrangement links TRBV24-1 to TRBJ2-5; D might be TRBD2 (6 bases). CDR3 length: 15 residues. V was clipped by 5 bases and J by 0 bases, with 12 bases between them. Germline V CDR1 and CDR2: KGHDR, SFDVKD.

This clonotype was counted a few times. J is TRBJ1-2 and V is TRBV24-1; possible D gene TRBD1, 6 bases. The CDR3 totals 13 residues. Germline V gene lookup returns CDR1 KGHDR and CDR2 SFDVKD. V was trimmed by 9 bases and J by 3 bases, leaving 13 bases between them. The CDR3 reads CATGSGDDYGYTF. CDR3 coding DNA: TGTGCCACCGGGTCAGGGGACGACTATGGCTACACCTTC.

The chain links TRBV18 to TRBJ1-1; D gene uncertain. The V and J ends lost 6 bases and 8 bases respectively, with 19 bases between them. The CDR3 contains 14 residues. Looked up from germline, CDR1 is KGHSH and CDR2 is LQKENI. DNA for the CDR3: TGTGCCAGCTCCCATGAGACCCGGAAGTTGGAAGCTTTCTTT. It is translated as CASSHETRKLEAFF.

This clonotype was seen many times. The rearrangement joins TRBV6-5 to TRBJ1-5; no reliable D call. CDR3 size: 14 residues. V lost 7 bases and J 3 bases, leaving 13 bases between the germline ends. Germline CDR1 and CDR2: MNHEY and SVGAGI. CDR3 in amino acids: CASTEGRNNQPQHF. The DNA for the CDR3 is TGTGCCAGCACGGAGGGTAGGAACAATCAGCCCCAGCATTTT.

The V call is TRBV6-1, the J call TRBJ2-7; D unclear. Germline loops: CDR1 MNHNS, CDR2 SASEGT. The length of the CDR3 is 12 residues. Trimming removed 4 bases at V and 4 bases at J, with 8 bases between. For the CDR3, the DNA is TGTGCCAGCAGTGTGGGCATTTACGAGCAGTACTTC. Translated, it gives CASSVGIYEQYF.

This clonotype was seen ten or more times. The chain carries TRBV24-1 and TRBJ2-5; TRBD1 aligns across 8 bases. The CDR3 consists of 15 residues. Germline V gene data show CDR1 as KGHDR and CDR2 as SFDVKD. Germline trimming cut 4 bases from V and 5 bases from J; bases unmatched to any gene: 8. The CDR3 bases are TGTGCCACCAGTGAAACGGCAGGGGGCTCGGAGACCCAGTACTTC. It specifies CATSETAGGSETQYF.

V gene TRBV2 combines with J gene TRBJ2-5; D ambiguous. This CDR3 is 12 amino acids long. V dropped 4 bases and J dropped 3 bases, with 6 bases sitting between them. Germline assignment: CDR1 SNHLY and CDR2 FYNNEI. The chain's CDR3 is CASSGLEETQYF. CDR3 in DNA: TGTGCCAGCAGTGGGCTGGAAGAGACCCAGTACTTC.

This clonotype was counted at least ten times. In DNA form, the CDR3 reads TGTGCCAGCAGTGAAGTCTCGACGGTAGATACGCAGTATTTT. This codes for CASSEVSTVDTQYF. J is TRBJ2-3 and V is TRBV6-1; D remains unclear. The germline V gene encodes CDR1 MNHNS and CDR2 SASEGT. The CDR3 is made up of 14 amino acids. The V gene lost 1 base and the J gene lost 5 bases, with 10 bases spanning the gap.

In its sample, this clonotype was seen many times. The chain couples TRBV4-1 to TRBJ1-1; no firm D call. The germline CDR1 and CDR2 sequences are MGHRA and YSYEKL. Trimming took off 1 base at V and 7 bases at J, with 22 bases between the two ends. There are 17 residues in the CDR3. CDR3: CASSQALLAFRKGEAFF. The CDR3 DNA reads TGCGCCAGCAGCCAAGCGCTCTTGGCCTTCCGAAAGGGTGAAGCTTTCTTT.

As regards this clonotype: Relative to the germline gene, one junction end is altered; a read error may explain this. This chain links TRBV6-5 with TRBJ2-5, with D possibly matching TRBD2 (5 bases). Looked up from germline, CDR1 is MNHEY and CDR2 is SVGAGI. CDR3 length: 14 amino acids. The CDR3 DNA is TGTGCCAGCAGTTCATACGGGGTCCAAGAGACCAAGTACTTC. It yields the protein CASSSYGVQETKYF.

The chain combines TRBV5-4 with TRBJ2-5; 8 positions match TRBD2. The CDR3 extends over 13 amino acids. Per germline, CDR1 SGHNT and CDR2 YYREEE (reference sequence). The trim removed 4 bases at V and 5 bases at J, leaving 4 bases unmatched. The CDR3 is CASSTRGGETQYF. In nucleotides, the CDR3 is TGTGCCAGCAGCACCCGGGGGGGGGAGACCCAGTACTTC.

This clonotype was seen ten or more times. The chain joins TRBV20-1 to TRBJ1-1; TRBD1 is a possible D gene (5 bases). The germline V and J ends were trimmed by 2 bases and 4 bases, with 17 bases remaining between them. Germline values: CDR1 DFQATT, CDR2 SNEGSKA (reference sequence). The CDR3 loop spans 15 amino acids. As DNA, the CDR3 is TGCAGTGCTAGACCTATTGTGGGGCAGAGCACTGAAGCTTTCTTT. Protein: CSARPIVGQSTEAFF.

This clonotype was recorded at least ten times. A single base separates this from a much larger clone, so it may be a read error. The V call is TRBV27, the J call TRBJ2-2; 7 bases are shared with TRBD1. The junction had 1 base not matched to a gene; V was cut back by 6 bases and J by 0 bases. The germline V gene has CDR1 MNHEY and CDR2 SMNVEV (reference sequence). CDR3 length: 14 amino acids. The DNA of the CDR3 is TGTGCCAGCAGGACAGGGCCGAACACCGGGGAGCTGTTTTTT. Protein sequence: CASRTGPNTGELFF.